These 28 T cell receptor beta chains were sequenced from one sample in a study of blood T cell repertoires in COVID-19. Sequenced by immunoSEQ multiplex PCR; TCRdb stores in-frame clones only, minus some. The data hold about 60,000 clones, with roughly 80% observed a single time. Sample: PBMCs or T cells enriched from blood (not recorded which). These TCRs come from a woman between 40 and 55 years old with acute COVID-19.

The V and J genes are TRBV28 and TRBJ1-5; TRBD1 matches at 9 bases. The CDR3 has 15 amino acids. Per the germline V gene, CDR1 is MDHEN and CDR2 is SYDVKM. The V segment lost 6 bases and the J segment 7 bases; nucleotides outside the gene matches: 10. The DNA for the CDR3 is TGTGCCAGCAGCTCGAAACAGGGGGCCGGACAGCCCCAGCATTTT. Protein sequence: CASSSKQGAGQPQHF.

The V call is TRBV5-1, the J call TRBJ2-2; D unclear. With 4 bases removed from V and 1 base from J, the gap between germline ends came to 11 bases. This CDR3 has 15 residues. Per germline, CDR1 SGHRS and CDR2 YFSETQ. The CDR3, as DNA: TGCGCCAGCAGCCCCCAGACACTGAACACCGGGGAGCTGTTTTTT. This sequence encodes CASSPQTLNTGELFF.

The chain recombines TRBV6-6 with TRBJ1-1; TRBD1 matches 10 bases. Germline values: CDR1 MNHNY, CDR2 SVGAGI (reference sequence). The CDR3 contains 15 residues. The ends lost 7 bases at V and 4 bases at J; junction bases unmatched: 9. This chain's CDR3 is CASTLPDRGGTEAFF. The CDR3 coding sequence is TGTGCCAGCACCCTTCCGGACAGGGGGGGCACTGAAGCTTTCTTT.

The sample holds one count of this clone. The rearrangement joins TRBV2 to TRBJ1-5; possible D gene TRBD1, 5 bases. This CDR3 is built from 14 residues. Trimming stripped 7 bases from V and 2 bases from J, with 12 bases between. Looked up from germline, CDR1 is SNHLY and CDR2 is FYNNEI. The CDR3 nucleotides are TGTGCCAGCATGGGAACAGGACGCAATCAGCCCCAGCATTTT. The encoded protein is CASMGTGRNQPQHF.

The chain has TRBV24-1 and TRBJ1-2; no definite D call. Germline values: CDR1 KGHDR, CDR2 SFDVKD. The V and J ends lost 6 bases and 0 bases respectively, with 4 bases between them. The CDR3 has 12 amino acids. CDR3 bases: TGTGCCACCAGTCGGTCTAACTATGGCTACACCTTC. This sequence encodes CATSRSNYGYTF.

The chain couples TRBV5-6 to TRBJ2-3; 10 bases line up with TRBD2. CDR1 is SGHDT, CDR2 YYEEEE, per germline. The V gene end was trimmed by 5 bases and the J gene end by 4 bases; junction bases not matched to a gene: 13. The CDR3 loop spans 17 amino acids. The CDR3 nucleotides read TGTGCCAGCAGTTTACCAAAGAGCGGGAGGGGCCCAGATACGCAGTATTTT. As protein: CASSLPKSGRGPDTQYF.

The chain uses TRBV19 and TRBJ2-7, with 11 positions matching TRBD2. The V segment lost 6 bases and the J segment 3 bases; nucleotides outside the gene matches: 7. The CDR3 consists of 15 residues. Germline values: CDR1 LNHDA, CDR2 SQIVND (reference sequence). This CDR3 reads CASRELAGEDYEQYF. CDR3 nucleotide sequence: TGTGCCAGTAGGGAACTAGCGGGAGAGGACTACGAGCAGTACTTC. Based on the CDR3 plus reference TRBV19 and TRBJ2-7, the full variable domain is DGGITQSPKYLFRKEGQNVTLSCEQNLNHDAMYWYRQDPGQGLRLIYYSQIVNDFQKGDIAEGYSVSREKKESFPLTVTSAQKNPTAFYLCASRELAGEDYEQYFGPGTRLTVT.

J is TRBJ2-7 and V is TRBV3-1 (or the pseudogene TRBV3-2), with 8 bases that match TRBD1. Germline V gene data show CDR1 as LGHDT and CDR2 as YNNKEL (reference sequence). CDR3 length: 18 amino acids. The V and J ends lost 0 bases and 3 bases, in that order; junction bases with no gene match: 13. The CDR3 here is CASSQDLVGTGENYEQYF. As DNA, the CDR3 is TGTGCCAGCAGCCAAGATTTAGTGGGGACAGGAGAAAACTACGAGCAGTACTTC.

The rearrangement uses TRBV7-9 and TRBJ1-4, with D uncertain. Trimming left V 1 base short and J 0 bases short, with 9 bases between. The CDR3 spans 16 residues. Germline V gene sequence: CDR1 SEHNR, CDR2 FQNEAQ (reference sequence). The CDR3 DNA is TGTGCCAGCAGCTTAGGTCGCGCGTCAACTAATGAAAAACTGTTTTTT. Translating gives CASSLGRASTNEKLFF.

This rearrangement joins TRBV27 to TRBJ2-3; no firm D call. The germline CDR1 and CDR2 sequences are MNHEY and SMNVEV (reference sequence). This CDR3 has 15 residues. Trimming shortened V by 3 bases and J by 1 base, and 11 bases separated the two germline ends. The CDR3 loop is CASSFRNRGTDTQYF. The CDR3 DNA is TGTGCCAGCAGTTTCCGTAACAGAGGCACAGATACGCAGTATTTT.

This chain uses TRBV28 with TRBJ1-6; 10 bases align to TRBD1. CDR1 and CDR2 from the germline V gene are MDHEN and SYDVKM. The J segment lost 6 bases and the V segment lost 2 bases, leaving 10 bases of the junction unmatched. The CDR3 covers 18 residues. DNA for the CDR3: TGTGCCAGCAGTTTAGACAGGGGGCGCGTTTATCCTAATTCACCCCTCCACTTT. Translation gives CASSLDRGRVYPNSPLHF.

The chain links TRBV10-1 to TRBJ2-1; TRBD2 matches 10 bases. The CDR3 runs 15 residues. Germline lookup yields CDR1 WNHNN and CDR2 SYGVQD (reference sequence). The ends lost 3 bases at V and 5 bases at J; junction bases unmatched: 4. CDR3 amino acids: CASSDYSGGNNEQFF. In DNA, the CDR3 is TGCGCCAGCAGTGACTATAGCGGGGGGAACAATGAGCAGTTCTTC.

The V call is TRBV19, the J call TRBJ2-2; 9 bases are shared with TRBD2. Germline loops: CDR1 LNHDA, CDR2 SQIVND (reference sequence). V gave up 7 bases and J gave up 4 bases; unmatched junction bases: 7. The CDR3 has 15 amino acids. The CDR3 here is CASTPPSGITGELFF. Here the CDR3 DNA reads TGTGCCAGTACCCCCCCTAGCGGGATCACCGGGGAGCTGTTTTTT.

The V gene is TRBV6-5, the J gene TRBJ1-2; D is perhaps TRBD1 (5 bases). This CDR3 spans 14 amino acids. V lost 4 bases and J lost 8, with 17 bases in between. Per germline, CDR1 MNHEY and CDR2 SVGAGI. CDR3 sequence reads: CASSLSYPGVGYTF. For the CDR3, the DNA is TGTGCCAGCAGTTTAAGTTACCCGGGGGTAGGCTACACCTTC.

This clone was seen a few times. It is likely a read error, because the conserved phenylalanine at the end of the CDR3 is missing. Because the CDR3's place on the DNA is in doubt, the DNA is left out and the CDR3 is given as listed by TCRdb. The rearrangement uses TRBV5-5 and TRBJ2-7; TRBD2 is the table's D call and was not checked against the DNA. Germline CDR1 reads SGHKS; CDR2 reads YYEKEE (reference sequence). The CDR3 length is 13 residues, termini included. The CDR3 is CASSLVVGTGLAL.

The CDR3 is CASGGNGELFF. For the CDR3, the DNA is TGTGCCAGTGGAGGGAACGGGGAGCTGTTTTTT. This chain links TRBV3-1 (or the pseudogene TRBV3-2) with TRBJ2-2; possibly TRBD2 for D (6 bases). The CDR3 runs to 11 residues. V dropped 9 bases and J dropped 7 bases, with 9 bases sitting between them. The germline V gene encodes CDR1 LGHDT and CDR2 YNNKEL (reference sequence).

This clone came up a few times. The V and J genes are TRBV18 and TRBJ1-2; 7 bases fit TRBD1. Germline CDR1 is KGHSH and CDR2 is LQKENI. The CDR3 runs 13 residues. V shed 5 bases, J shed 2 bases, and the junction held 2 bases outside the gene matches. The chain's CDR3 is CASSTDRNYGYTF. The CDR3 coding sequence is TGTGCCAGCTCAACGGACAGGAACTATGGCTACACCTTC.

The genes are TRBV3-1 (or the pseudogene TRBV3-2) and TRBJ2-1, with TRBD2 matching 8 bases. The length of the CDR3 is 16 residues. The germline gives CDR1 LGHDT, CDR2 YNNKEL (reference sequence). The V gene end was trimmed by 1 base and the J gene end by 7 bases; junction bases not matched to a gene: 9. The CDR3 here is CASSQVSGRGKNEQFF. The CDR3 coding sequence is TGTGCCAGCAGCCAAGTATCCGGGAGGGGAAAAAATGAGCAGTTCTTC.

This clone was observed a single time. The rearrangement links TRBV3-1 (or the pseudogene TRBV3-2) to TRBJ2-1; a weak D match, TRBD2 (5 bases). The germline gives CDR1 LGHDT, CDR2 YNNKEL (reference sequence). The CDR3 sequence is 16 residues long. Trimming cost V 1 base and J 6 bases, with 16 bases left between them. The CDR3 sequence: CASSQAFRTGSNEQFF. The CDR3 nucleotides are TGTGCCAGCAGCCAAGCCTTCCGGACTGGAAGCAATGAGCAGTTCTTC.

The CDR3 DNA reads TGTGCCAGCAGCTTAAGGTGGGAGGAGGACCCCGCAACTTACAATGAGCAGTTCTTC. It specifies CASSLRWEEDPATYNEQFF. The J gene is TRBJ2-1, the V gene TRBV13; the D gene is possibly TRBD2 (6 bases). Germline CDR1 PRHDT, CDR2 FYEKMQ (reference sequence). CDR3 length: 19 amino acids. V lost 2 bases and J lost 4, with 24 bases in between.

The chain combines TRBV13 with TRBJ2-1, with D perhaps TRBD1 (6 bases). Germline V gives CDR1 PRHDT, CDR2 FYEKMQ (reference sequence). Trimming pared 6 bases from V and 2 bases from J, leaving 11 bases between. The CDR3 extends over 14 amino acids. CDR3 in DNA: TGTGCCAGCAGTTCTTGGGACACCTACAATGAGCAGTTCTTC. Protein product: CASSSWDTYNEQFF.

This clone was picked up a small number of times. The chain is built from TRBV11-3 and TRBJ2-3, with TRBD1 identical over 8 bases. Germline V gives CDR1 SGHNT, CDR2 YENEEA. V gave up 5 bases and J gave up 0 bases; unmatched junction bases: 7. The CDR3 contains 16 residues. Here the CDR3 reads CASSLRTGTSTDTQYF. CDR3 in DNA: TGTGCCAGCAGCCTCCGGACAGGGACTAGCACAGATACGCAGTATTTT.

J is TRBJ2-7 and V is TRBV28; D gene uncertain. This CDR3 is built from 13 residues. Trimming took off 4 bases at V and 3 bases at J, with 10 bases between the two ends. The germline V gene has CDR1 MDHEN and CDR2 SYDVKM. The CDR3 DNA reads TGTGCCAGCAGTTCCCCCCAGGACTACGAGCAGTACTTC. It translates to CASSSPQDYEQYF.

The chain uses TRBV7-6 and TRBJ1-2; D may be TRBD1 (6 bases). Germline assignment: CDR1 SGHVS and CDR2 FNYEAQ. The CDR3 sequence is 14 residues long. Deletions cut 3 bases from V and 5 bases from J, with 13 bases between. Here the CDR3 DNA reads TGTGCCAGCAGCTTCGCGCAGGGGTTATATGGCTACACCTTC. This translates into CASSFAQGLYGYTF.

CDR3 region: CASSADRAGYGYTF. The CDR3 DNA sequence: TGTGCCAGTAGTGCCGACAGGGCGGGTTATGGCTACACCTTC. The gene calls are TRBV19 and TRBJ1-2; 7 positions match TRBD1. V trimming: 5 bases; J trimming: 5 bases; junction bases outside the gene matches: 8. The germline V gene has CDR1 LNHDA and CDR2 SQIVND (reference sequence). There are 14 residues in the CDR3.

This chain joins TRBV27 and TRBJ2-1, with D perhaps matching TRBD2 (6 bases). Germline V gene data show CDR1 as MNHEY and CDR2 as SMNVEV (reference sequence). The CDR3 has 14 amino acids. Trimming shortened V by 3 bases and J by 7 bases, and 13 bases separated the two germline ends. CDR3 DNA: TGTGCCAGCAGTTTTTTGCGGGAACGGAATGAGCAGTTCTTC. This sequence encodes CASSFLRERNEQFF.

Points on this clone: Additional DNA sequences in this sample encode the identical CDR3. This chain links TRBV3-1 (or the pseudogene TRBV3-2) with TRBJ1-1; 8 bases map to TRBD1. This CDR3 has 13 amino acids. Trimming cost V 0 bases and J 8 bases; bases outside gene matches: 2. Germline V CDR1 and CDR2: LGHDT, YNNKEL (reference sequence). CDR3 protein: CASSQDWDREAFF. CDR3 sequence (DNA): TGTGCCAGCAGCCAAGACTGGGACAGGGAAGCTTTCTTT.

The chain has TRBV5-1 and TRBJ1-6; no clear D gene. Germline assignment: CDR1 SGHRS and CDR2 YFSETQ. The CDR3 loop spans 14 amino acids. V was trimmed by 7 bases and J by 3 bases, leaving 11 bases between them. The DNA of the CDR3 is TGCGCCAGCGCGGCAGAAGTCTATAATTCACCCCTCCACTTT. Translated: CASAAEVYNSPLHF.